This TCR beta chain is drawn from a study of blood T cell repertoires in COVID-19. TCRdb keeps only in-frame clones here, not all; method: immunoSEQ multiplex PCR. The data contain hundreds of thousands of clones, about 85% of them singletons. Trimming cost V 6 bases and J 7 bases; bases outside gene matches: 8. Looked up from germline, CDR1 is MGHRA and CDR2 is YSYEKL. This CDR3 contains 14 residues. This clonotype originated in a man aged 30-40 years with active or convalescent COVID-19. The chain carries TRBV4-1 and TRBJ2-2; 7 bases map to TRBD1. The sequenced sample consisted of peripheral blood. DNA for the CDR3: TGCGCCAGCAGTCTAGGGGGCAAAAGCGGGGAGCTGTTTTTT. Its translation is CASSLGGKSGELFF.